The present entry profiles one T cell receptor (beta chain) with its context. Its specificity is not known. Trimming pared 4 bases from V and 0 bases from J, leaving 7 bases between. The CDR3 consists of 13 residues. Produced via immunoSEQ multiplex PCR; TCRdb's table is partial and in-frame only. Of approximately 1,500,000 clones in the sample, around 95% were seen once. This specimen belongs to a study of shared clonotypes between healthy human individuals. Findings and limits, study-wide: Across subsets, estimated richness was generally greater for naive than for memory populations. Between a few donors, naive CD4 clonotypes were shared at a level of about 5%.

Input material: naive CD4+ T cells sorted from blood. The subset: CD45RA+ positively selected. The gene calls are TRBV23-1 and TRBJ2-7; D is ambiguous. TRBV23-1 is noted as an ORF with a role that remains uncertain. This sequence originates from a man in his thirties or forties in good health. The CDR3: CASSPSSSYEQYF. The DNA for the CDR3 is TGCGCCAGCAGTCCTTCCAGCTCCTACGAGCAGTACTTC.